This T cell receptor beta chain was identified in a study of blood T cell repertoires in COVID-19. At the level of the study: There were acute and convalescent COVID-19 samples, and they came from the United States, Italy and Spain. T cells, B-cell-depleted T cells, or PBMCs provided the cDNA or gDNA that served as material.

As handled by the study authors: Reference gene primer amplification gave estimated nucleated cell counts. Clones were sequenced by immunoSEQ multiplex PCR, and TCRdb holds only the in-frame ones, with some missing. That table is the source of V, J and clone size, and D and trimming were worked out from the DNA. The sample has 450,000 or so clones, approximately 90% seen once. Enrolment of Seattle patients took place during active infection, and they were followed longitudinally. A word on this clone: Other DNA sequences in the sample encode the same CDR3.

Germline CDR1 and CDR2: MNHEY and SMNVEV (reference sequence). The CDR3 runs 12 residues. V lost 6 bases to trimming and J lost 1 base, with 3 bases between them. This TCR was recovered from a man aged 18 to 29 with COVID-19, enrolled during active disease. The rearrangement uses TRBV27 and TRBJ2-2, with no clear D. Sequenced: peripheral blood. The CDR3 here is CASSLNTGELFF. The CDR3 DNA sequence: TGTGCCAGCAGCCTGAACACCGGGGAGCTGTTTTTT.